Listed below are T cell receptor beta chains from one sample, sequenced in a study of PD-1 blockade in classical Hodgkin lymphoma. Measured with immunoSEQ multiplex PCR; TCRdb has only the in-frame clones, and not every one. Of some 90,000 clones listed, 83% are singletons. The starting material was peripheral blood mononuclear cells (PBMCs), obtained before the fourth cycle of nivolumab. Every receptor here comes from a human donor with classical Hodgkin lymphoma. Each CDR3 is given with its conserved first and last residue. D genes are given only for firm matches. Rows may omit the clone size; those that give it use once, few, many or a size class.

>TRBJ2-7|NA|TRBD2|TRBV7-3
TGTGCCAGCAGCTTAAGGGCGACTAGCGACGAGCAGTACTTC
CASSLRATSDEQYF
>TRBJ1-2|NA|TRBD1|TRBV6-1
TGTGCCAGCAGGGGCGACAGGGCTGCGAACTATGGCTACACCTTC
CASRGDRAANYGYTF
>TRBJ2-5|NA|TRBD2|TRBV5-1
TGCGCCAGCAGCTTGGGCGGGAGCGAAGAGACCCAGTACTTC
CASSLGGSEETQYF
>TRBJ2-3|NA|NA|TRBV30
TGTGCCTGGAGGCGGAGCCCCACAGATACGCAGTATTTT
CAWRRSPTDTQYF
>TRBJ1-4|NA|TRBD1|TRBV6-1
TGTGCCAGCAGTGACCGAGGGGGCGCGACTAATGAAAAACTGTTTTTT
CASSDRGGATNEKLFF
>TRBJ2-1|NA|NA|TRBV7-9
TGTGCCAGCAGCTCCGGACAGGTGGGAGGTGAGCAGTTCTTC
CASSSGQVGGEQFF
>TRBJ1-1|NA|NA|TRBV6-1
TGTGCCAGCACTTCCTTGGGAGGGAACACTGAAGCTTTCTTT
CASTSLGGNTEAFF
>TRBJ2-1|NA|TRBD1|TRBV28
TGTGCCAGCAGTTTACAGGGGGACAATGAGCAGTTCTTC
CASSLQGDNEQFF
>TRBJ1-4|NA|NA|TRBV4-2
TGTGCCAGCAGCCAAGTCTCTAGGACCCTGCGTGAAAAACTGTTTTTT
CASSQVSRTLREKLFF
>TRBJ2-5|NA|NA|TRBV30
TGTGCCTGGAGTTCGGGGAGCTGGACCCAGTACTTC
CAWSSGSWTQYF
>TRBJ1-2|few|NA|TRBV12-5
TGTGCTAGTGGTCCCCCCTACCCCGACAGGACCGATAACTATGGCTACACCTTC
CASGPPYPDRTDNYGYTF
>TRBJ1-2|NA|NA|TRBV14
TGTGCCAGCAGCCAAGAGGGTGGCTACACCTTC
CASSQEGGYTF
>TRBJ2-1|NA|NA|TRBV14
TGTGCCAGCAGCCAAGGGGTCGGGCGGGACTCCTACAATGAGCAGTTCTTC
CASSQGVGRDSYNEQFF
>TRBJ2-1|NA|NA|TRBV29-1
TGCAGCGTTGAGGCGGGCCAGTTCAATGAGCAGTTCTTC
CSVEAGQFNEQFF
>TRBJ2-1|NA|TRBD2|TRBV29-1
TGCAGCGCGACGACTAGCGGGAGTTACAATGAGCAGTTCTTC
CSATTSGSYNEQFF
>TRBJ2-3|once|NA|TRBV19
TGTGCCAGTAGTATTCTGGGCTCAGCTACAGATACGCAGTATTTT
CASSILGSATDTQYF
>TRBJ2-3|NA|NA|TRBV28
TGTGCCAGCTGGCATGGGCCACCCCGTTATACGCAGTATTTT
CASWHGPPRYTQYF
>TRBJ1-1|NA|NA|TRBV6-1
TGTGCCAGCAGTGATCGGCCCACCCGGGGCGCAGCTTTCTTT
CASSDRPTRGAAFF
>TRBJ2-7|NA|NA|TRBV7-9
TGTGCCAGCAGCCCGTATGCTGGCGGGGTGGGGTACGAGCAGTACTTC
CASSPYAGGVGYEQYF
>TRBJ1-2|NA|NA|TRBV29-1
TGCAGCGTGGACGACCGGTTTGGTGGCTACACCTTC
CSVDDRFGGYTF
>TRBJ2-2|NA|NA|TRBV5-1
TGCGCCAGCAGCTTACTGACCACCGGGGAGCTGTTTTTT
CASSLLTTGELFF
>TRBJ2-3|once|NA|TRBV14
TGTGCCAGCAGCCAAGAAAATGTGCACCCAGTCTATTTT
CASSQENVHPVYF
>TRBJ1-4|NA|NA|TRBV19
TGTGCCAGTAGTATACTGGTTCAGGGCCCAGGTCTGTTTTTT
CASSILVQGPGLFF